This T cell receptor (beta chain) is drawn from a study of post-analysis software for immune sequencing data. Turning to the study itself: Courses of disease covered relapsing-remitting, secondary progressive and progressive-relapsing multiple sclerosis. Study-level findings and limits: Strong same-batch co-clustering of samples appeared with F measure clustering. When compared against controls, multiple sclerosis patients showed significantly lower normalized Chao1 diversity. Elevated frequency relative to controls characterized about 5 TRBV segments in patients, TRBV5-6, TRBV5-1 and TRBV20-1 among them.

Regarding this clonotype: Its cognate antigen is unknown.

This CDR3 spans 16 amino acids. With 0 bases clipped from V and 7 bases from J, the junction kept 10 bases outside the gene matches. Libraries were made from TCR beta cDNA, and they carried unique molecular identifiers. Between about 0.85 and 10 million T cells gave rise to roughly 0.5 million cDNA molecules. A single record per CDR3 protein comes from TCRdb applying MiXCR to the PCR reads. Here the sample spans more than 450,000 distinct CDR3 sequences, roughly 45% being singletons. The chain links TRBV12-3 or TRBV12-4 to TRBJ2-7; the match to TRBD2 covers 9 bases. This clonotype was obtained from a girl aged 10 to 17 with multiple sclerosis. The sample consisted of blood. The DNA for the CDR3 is TGTGCCAGCAGTTTAGCAATAGCGGGAGCTTTGCGTGAGCAGTACTTC. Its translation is CASSLAIAGALREQYF.